A selection of T cell receptor beta chains follows, all from one sample in a study of blood T cell repertoires in COVID-19. Measured with immunoSEQ multiplex PCR; TCRdb has only the in-frame clones, and not every one. The table lists fewer than 400,000 clones, about 91% of them singletons. The sample taken for sequencing was PBMCs or T cells enriched from blood (not recorded which). These TCRs come from a woman younger than 30 who had recovered from COVID-19. Both conserved end residues are part of each CDR3. The D gene is left open where the match is weak. The size of a clone is reported for some rows only, either as once, few or many, or as a class for expanded clones.

TRBJ1-5,.,.,TRBV2,TGTGCCAGCAGTCGACTTGACAGCAATCAGCCCCAGCATTTT,CASSRLDSNQPQHF
TRBJ1-2,.,TRBD1,TRBV19,TGTGCCAGTAGCCTTCAGGACAGGGGACTCTATGGCTACACCTTC,CASSLQDRGLYGYTF
TRBJ2-1,.,.,TRBV9,TGTGCCAGCAGCGTAGGACTAGACTCCTACAATGAGCAGTTCTTC,CASSVGLDSYNEQFF
TRBJ2-3,.,TRBD2,TRBV4-2,TGTGCCAGCAGCCAGACTAGCGGGGGTGTAGATACGCAGTATTTT,CASSQTSGGVDTQYF
TRBJ2-7,.,TRBD1,TRBV6-1,TGTGCCAGCAGTGATACCGGGACAGGGGGCTACGAGCAGTACTTC,CASSDTGTGGYEQYF
TRBJ1-5,once,.,TRBV19,TGTGCCAGTAGTATACACAGGGAACCCTATCAGCCCCAGCATTTT,CASSIHREPYQPQHF
TRBJ2-4,.,TRBD2,TRBV7-2,TGTGCCAGCAGGAGGGCGGGAGGTCTCAAAAACATTCAGTACTTC,CASRRAGGLKNIQYF
TRBJ2-1,.,TRBD2,TRBV7-2,TGTGCCAGCAGCTCTGGGACTAGCGGGGGTCCAAAGCAGTTCTTC,CASSSGTSGGPKQFF
TRBJ1-1,.,.,TRBV7-9,TGTGCCAGCAGTTACGGGGGCACTGAAGCTTTCTTT,CASSYGGTEAFF
TRBJ1-2,.,TRBD1,TRBV5-1,TGCGCCTCTCGGGACAGGGAACGGTATTTAGGCTATGGCTACACCTTC,CASRDRERYLGYGYTF
TRBJ1-1,.,.,TRBV10-1,TGCGCCAGCAGCGACCCGGCAGGGTGCCCCTCAGGGAACACTGAAGCTTTCTTT,CASSDPAGCPSGNTEAFF
TRBJ2-5,.,TRBD2,TRBV2,TGTGCCAGCAGACCCGGGACTAACAAAGAGACCCAGTACTTC,CASRPGTNKETQYF
TRBJ1-1,once,.,TRBV6-5,TGTGCCAGCAGCCCCCGAGGGTTACTCGGGTCTGAAGCTTTCTTT,CASSPRGLLGSEAFF
TRBJ1-1,.,.,TRBV2,TGTGCCAGCAGTGCATCAGGGCCAGGCACTGAAGCTTTCTTT,CASSASGPGTEAFF
TRBJ2-3,.,.,TRBV5-4,TGTGCCAGCAGCTCGGATTCACAGACGCAGTATTTT,CASSSDSQTQYF
TRBJ2-7,.,.,TRBV6-1,TGTGCCAGCAGTGAAGCGGCGGCCCGATCCTACGAGCAGTACTTC,CASSEAAARSYEQYF
TRBJ1-2,.,.,TRBV4-3,TGCGCCAGCAGCCAAGAGGGAGAATCGACGGATCTAACGACCTTC,CASSQEGESTDLTTF
TRBJ1-1,.,.,TRBV20-1,TGCAGTGCCTCGAACACTGAAGCTTTCTTT,CSASNTEAFF
TRBJ2-3,.,TRBD2,TRBV7-2,TGTGCCAGCAGCTTAGAGGCGGGGGGACGCACAGATACGCAGTATTTT,CASSLEAGGRTDTQYF
TRBJ2-2,.,TRBD2,TRBV6-2/TRBV6-3,TGTGCCAGCAGTACCCGGACTAGTGGCGGGGAGCTGTTTTTT,CASSTRTSGGELFF
TRBJ2-3,.,.,TRBV27,TGTGCCAGCAGTTGGGCAGGGAGCACAGATACGCAGTATTTT,CASSWAGSTDTQYF
TRBJ2-7,.,.,TRBV7-9,TGTGCCAGCAGCTTAGGGGAGATCGAGCAGTACTTC,CASSLGEIEQYF
TRBJ1-1,.,.,TRBV10-3,TGTGCCATCAGTGACCGTGTTGGGGCTCTCTGGAGCACTGAAGCTTTCTTT,CAISDRVGALWSTEAFF
TRBJ2-3,.,TRBD2,TRBV28,TGTGCCAGCAGGAGCGGGGGCCCCACAGATACGCAGTATTTT,CASRSGGPTDTQYF
TRBJ1-4,.,TRBD1,TRBV7-8,TGTGCCAGCAGCCGACACACAGGGGACATAAATGAAAAACTGTTTTTT,CASSRHTGDINEKLFF
TRBJ1-1,.,.,TRBV7-8,TGTGCCAGCAGCCGCGACCGAGAGGCTGAAGCTTTCTTT,CASSRDREAEAFF
TRBJ1-2,.,.,TRBV28,TGTGCCAGCACCAATCTGAGGCTCGGCTACACCTTC,CASTNLRLGYTF
TRBJ1-2,.,.,TRBV14,TGTGCCAGCAGCGATTCCGGGACACACGGCTACACCTTC,CASSDSGTHGYTF
TRBJ2-5,.,.,TRBV2,TGTGCCAGCAGGTCCAGCGGAGGGGAGACCCAGTACTTC,CASRSSGGETQYF
TRBJ1-1,many,TRBD1,TRBV28,TGTGCCAGCATCTCCCCAGGGGGCACCAGCACTGAAGCTTTCTTT,CASISPGGTSTEAFF
TRBJ2-6,.,TRBD1,TRBV18,TGTGCCAGCTCAGGACAGACAGGGAACGGGGCCAACGTCCTGACTTTC,CASSGQTGNGANVLTF
TRBJ2-2,.,TRBD2,TRBV7-9,TGTGCCAGCAGCTCTTGGACTAGCGGGAACACCGGGGAGCTGTTTTTT,CASSSWTSGNTGELFF
TRBJ1-1,.,TRBD1,TRBV28,TGTGCCAGCAGTTTATTGGGGACAGGGAAGGACACTGAAGCTTTCTTT,CASSLLGTGKDTEAFF
TRBJ1-2,.,TRBD1,TRBV19,TGTGCCAGTAGTCCCCGGACAGGGGGCAGGGGTGGCTACACCTTC,CASSPRTGGRGGYTF
TRBJ2-1,.,TRBD2,TRBV9,TGTGCCAGCAGCGTTAGCGGGAGGACGGGGAATGAGCAGTTCTTC,CASSVSGRTGNEQFF
TRBJ2-7,once,TRBD1,TRBV28,TGTGCCAGCAGTACGTTGTTGGGGGACAGGGAAACCTACGAGCAGTACTTC,CASSTLLGDRETYEQYF
TRBJ2-3,once,.,TRBV3-1/TRBV3-2,TGTGCCAGCAGCCAAGATCGAGGGACTTTCACAGATACGCAGTATTTT,CASSQDRGTFTDTQYF
TRBJ2-5,.,.,TRBV19,TGTGCCAGTAGTATTCCCCCCGCGGACTTCTTAGGTGAAGAGACCCAGTACTTC,CASSIPPADFLGEETQYF
TRBJ2-1,.,TRBD1,TRBV3-1/TRBV3-2,TGTGCCAGCAGCGACACCTATCCTGAGGACAGGGGACCCAGCATTTACTACAATGAGCAGTTCTTC,CASSDTYPEDRGPSIYYNEQFF
TRBJ1-5,.,.,TRBV18,TGTGCCAGCTCACCACAGCGGGGTTTAAGCAATCAGCCCCAGCATTTT,CASSPQRGLSNQPQHF
TRBJ2-1,.,.,TRBV27,TGTGCCACTACGGACTGGAGCTCCTACAATGAGCAGTTCTTC,CATTDWSSYNEQFF
TRBJ1-1,.,.,TRBV27,TGTGCCAGCAGTTTATCAGCAGGGCCATACGGAGCTTTCTTT,CASSLSAGPYGAFF
TRBJ1-2,.,TRBD1,TRBV6-5,TGTGCCAGCAGTCCCAACAGGGGGGATGGCTACACCTTC,CASSPNRGDGYTF
TRBJ1-2,.,.,TRBV5-4,TGTGCCAGCAGCTCGACAGTTGCGGACTATGGCTACACCTTC,CASSSTVADYGYTF
TRBJ2-1,.,TRBD2,TRBV5-1,TGCGCCAGCAGCTTGATAACTAGCGGGGGGCCCTACAATGAGCAGTTCTTC,CASSLITSGGPYNEQFF
TRBJ2-5,once,TRBD1,TRBV5-1,TGCGCCAGCAGCTTGGAAGCCGGACAGGGACAAGAGACCCAGTACTTC,CASSLEAGQGQETQYF
TRBJ2-1,.,.,TRBV9,TGTGCCAGCAGCGTAGATGGGGCTGAGCAGTTCTTC,CASSVDGAEQFF
TRBJ1-2,.,.,TRBV28,TGTGCCAGCAGTAGTAAGGGGCGCCGAGGCTACACCTTC,CASSSKGRRGYTF
TRBJ1-6,few,TRBD1,TRBV25-1,TGTGCCAGCAGAAGAGGGACAGATTCACCCCTCCACTTT,CASRRGTDSPLHF
TRBJ2-7,.,.,TRBV28,TGTGCCAGCAGTTTAAAGCGGTCGAGGGCATCCTACGAGCAGTACTTC,CASSLKRSRASYEQYF